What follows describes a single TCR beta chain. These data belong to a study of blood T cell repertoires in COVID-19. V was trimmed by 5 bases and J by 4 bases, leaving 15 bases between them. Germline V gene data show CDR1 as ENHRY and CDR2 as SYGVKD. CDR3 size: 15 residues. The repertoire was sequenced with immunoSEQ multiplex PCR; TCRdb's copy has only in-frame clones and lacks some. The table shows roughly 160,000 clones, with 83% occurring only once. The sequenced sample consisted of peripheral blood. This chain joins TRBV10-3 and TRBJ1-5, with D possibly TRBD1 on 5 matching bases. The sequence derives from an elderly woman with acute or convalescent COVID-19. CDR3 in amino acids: CAISLGGSRNQPQHF. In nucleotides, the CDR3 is TGTGCCATCAGTTTGGGGGGATCTAGAAATCAGCCCCAGCATTTT.